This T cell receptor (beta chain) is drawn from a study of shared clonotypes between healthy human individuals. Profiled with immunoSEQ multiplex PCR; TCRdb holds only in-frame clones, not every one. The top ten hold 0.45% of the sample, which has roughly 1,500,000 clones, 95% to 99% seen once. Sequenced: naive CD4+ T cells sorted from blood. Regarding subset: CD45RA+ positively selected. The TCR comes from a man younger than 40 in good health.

This CDR3 is CASSARGRAGNQPQHF. Here the CDR3 DNA reads TGTGCCAGTAGTGCCAGGGGAAGGGCGGGCAATCAGCCCCAGCATTTT. The chain joins TRBV19 to TRBJ1-5; maybe TRBD1 (6 bases). The CDR3 totals 16 residues. V was shortened by 5 bases and J by 2 bases, with 16 bases between the two germline ends. Germline V gene sequence: CDR1 LNHDA, CDR2 SQIVND (reference sequence).